This TCR beta chain was sequenced in a study of blood T cell repertoires in COVID-19. Study details: Collection of acute and convalescent COVID-19 samples took place in the United States, Italy and Spain.

The V gene's germline CDR1 is SGHTA and CDR2 FQGNSA. This CDR3 comprises 14 residues. The germline V and J ends were trimmed by 4 bases and 5 bases, with 12 bases remaining between them. The Seattle site enrolled patients during active infection and followed them longitudinally. Original handling: Nucleated cell counts were estimated from reference gene primer amplification. Profiled with immunoSEQ multiplex PCR; TCRdb holds only in-frame clones, not every one. That table gives V, J and clone size, and the DNA gave D and trimming. The sample shows roughly 150,000 clones, about 86% of them seen only once.

The J gene is TRBJ2-1, the V gene TRBV7-2, with D perhaps matching TRBD1 (5 bases). The receptor's source is a woman aged 65 to 85 with COVID-19, enrolled during active disease. The sample taken for sequencing was peripheral blood. In DNA, the CDR3 is TGTGCCAGCAGCTGGGTGACAGTGGACAATGAGCAGTTCTTC. Its translation is CASSWVTVDNEQFF.